The sequence of this TCR beta chain was determined in a study of blood T cell repertoires in COVID-19. Germline values: CDR1 KGHSH, CDR2 LQKENI. The CDR3 covers 15 residues. Trimming took off 2 bases at V and 0 bases at J, with 8 bases between the two ends. Repertoires were generated with immunoSEQ multiplex PCR, while TCRdb's copy carries only in-frame clones and drops some. The sample gives 300,000 to 350,000 clones, 87% of which show up once; roughly a tenth is in the top ten. The rearrangement joins TRBV18 to TRBJ1-5; D gene unclear. The sample comprised peripheral blood. This sequence originates from a man in his thirties or forties with COVID-19, enrolled during active disease. The CDR3 here is CASSPGLLSNQPQHF. CDR3 sequence (DNA): TGTGCCAGCTCACCAGGACTGCTTAGCAATCAGCCCCAGCATTTT.